This T cell receptor (beta chain) was retrieved from a study of OX40 agonist ivuxolimab in advanced cancers. Study outcomes and limitations: Expanded peripheral T cells had an undetermined antigen specificity.

Of note for this clone: Its antigen remains unidentified.

Sequencing was performed with immunoSEQ multiplex PCR; in TCRdb, only in-frame clones are kept and a portion is missing. The sample has roughly 80,000 clones, approximately 85% seen once; the top ten hold 2% to 2.5%. J was trimmed by 4 bases and V by 6 bases; bases with no gene match: 9. The length of the CDR3 is 16 residues. Germline V gives CDR1 SGHAT, CDR2 FQNNGV. The sequenced sample was CD4+ or CD8+ T cells sorted from blood, obtained in a trial of the OX40 agonist ivuxolimab. This chain joins TRBV11-2 and TRBJ2-1; TRBD2 agrees at 10 bases. This receptor was identified in an adult with an advanced solid tumor such as melanoma, head and neck, liver or kidney cancer. The DNA of the CDR3 is TGTGCCAGCAGACCCTCCGGGACTAGCGTATACAATGAGCAGTTCTTC. Protein product: CASRPSGTSVYNEQFF.